A few counts support the clone carrying this TCR delta chain. Its antigen is not known. TCRdb lists the protein of a much larger clone for this DNA, which differs at residue 7, so this is likely a read error; the protein given here is translated from the DNA itself. CDR3 size: 20 residues. With 4 bases clipped from V and 0 bases from J, the junction kept 12 bases outside the gene matches. Germline CDR1 GEAIGNYY, CDR2 EKD. The entry originates in a study of DNA immune sequencing with unique molecular identifiers. Looking at the study overall: Genomic DNA came from γδ T cells magnetically enriched from buffy coats. Approximately 100 ng enriched γδ T-cell DNA was sequenced versus approximately 1 ug non-enriched DNA.

Primers for all 8 TRDV and 4 TRDJ genes amplified genomic DNA in 32-plex. Adapter PCR followed 3 to 4 barcoding PCR cycles that attached a 12-nucleotide UMI. TCRdb reran clone calling via CATT on the multiplex PCR reads. The table shows 1,500 to 2,000 delta-chain clones, with around an eighth occurring only once. Findings and limits, study-wide: TRD diversity varied, with several healthy donors highly oligoclonal.

The sequencing sample was made of gamma-delta T cells enriched from blood buffy coat, or unenriched PBMCs (not recorded which). The TCR originated in a human donor in good health. The chain recombines TRDV2 with TRDJ3, with TRDD3 identical over 9 bases. The chain's CDR3 is CACDPIELGESSWDTRQMFF. As DNA, the CDR3 is TGTGCCTGTGATCCCATTGAACTGGGGGAAAGCTCCTGGGACACCCGACAGATGTTTTTC.